The 5 T cell receptor beta chains below all came from one sample that was sequenced in a study of shared clonotypes between healthy human individuals. The data were produced by immunoSEQ multiplex PCR, yet TCRdb's version contains in-frame clones alone and is incomplete. The repertoire includes 2 million to 2.5 million clones, 95% of them detected once, and 0.13% sits in the top ten. Input material: naive CD4+ T cells sorted from blood. Noted subset: CD45RA+ positively selected. Receptors originate from a man aged 18 to 30 in good health.

The table lists this clone with a few counts. The V call is TRBV11-2, the J call TRBJ2-7; D may be TRBD2 (6 bases). CDR1 and CDR2 (germline): SGHAT, FQNNGV. V was pared by 1 base and J by 1 base, with 14 bases between. This CDR3 contains 16 residues. The CDR3 reads CASSLGSSGGSYEQYF. The DNA of the CDR3 is TGTGCCAGCAGCTTAGGGAGTAGCGGAGGGTCCTACGAGCAGTACTTC.

The rearrangement links TRBV19 to TRBJ1-1, with no clear D. The V gene lost 2 bases and the J gene lost 1 base, with 11 bases spanning the gap. The CDR3 totals 15 residues. Germline values: CDR1 LNHDA, CDR2 SQIVND (reference sequence). CDR3 nucleotides: TGTGCCAGTAGTATACGGCCTGAAGGGAACACTGAAGCTTTCTTT. Its translation is CASSIRPEGNTEAFF.

The chain links TRBV5-4 to TRBJ1-2, with a possible D match to TRBD1 (5 bases). Germline V gives CDR1 SGHNT, CDR2 YYREEE (reference sequence). The CDR3 sequence is 14 residues long. The V and J ends lost 0 bases and 7 bases respectively, with 13 bases between them. CDR3 in DNA: TGTGCCAGCAGCTTGGCGACAGTCGGGATTGGCTACACCTTC. Translated: CASSLATVGIGYTF.

The CDR3 sequence: CASSLVLAGAASTDTQYF. The CDR3 DNA reads as TGCGCCAGCAGCTTGGTTCTAGCGGGGGCCGCGAGCACAGATACGCAGTATTTT. The genes are TRBV5-1 and TRBJ2-3, with TRBD2 identical over 10 bases. Germline V gene data show CDR1 as SGHRS and CDR2 as YFSETQ. CDR3 size: 18 residues. The ends lost 0 bases at V and 0 bases at J; junction bases unmatched: 7.

The chain joins TRBV5-1 to TRBJ2-5; 8 bases fit TRBD2. Germline CDR1 and CDR2: SGHRS and YFSETQ. The CDR3 length is 17 residues. The V gene end was trimmed by 8 bases and the J gene end by 2 bases; junction bases not matched to a gene: 17. CDR3 loop: CASSPVGGGGRQETQYF. In DNA form, the CDR3 reads TGCGCCAGTTCTCCCGTCGGAGGCGGGGGGAGGCAAGAGACCCAGTACTTC.